These 21 T cell receptor beta chains were sequenced from one sample in a study of lymphopenia after photon versus proton radiotherapy. Sequencing was performed with immunoSEQ multiplex PCR; in TCRdb, only in-frame clones are kept and a portion is missing. The sample lists more than 30,000 clones, about 91% seen once, with less than 8% in the top ten. The specimen was peripheral blood, collected from a patient treated with proton-based radiotherapy. The receptors were sampled from a woman in her seventies with pancreatic cancer. Some clones in this sample may be carry-over from other donors' samples.

The V and J genes are TRBV2 and TRBJ2-7; no definite D call. V was cut by 11 bases and J by 2 bases, with 13 bases left in between. This CDR3 contains 12 residues. Germline values: CDR1 SNHLY, CDR2 FYNNEI. DNA of the CDR3: TGTGCCGGAAAGGACGGACCCTACGAGCAGTACTTC. Its protein product is CAGKDGPYEQYF.

The genes are TRBV11-3 and TRBJ2-2; D is ambiguous. The CDR3 runs 12 residues. The germline V gene has CDR1 SGHNT and CDR2 YENEEA. V gave up 3 bases and J gave up 3 bases, with 2 bases separating them. The CDR3 DNA reads as TGTGCCAGCAGCTTGGACACCGGGGAGCTGTTTTTT. Translated: CASSLDTGELFF.

The chain joins TRBV15 to TRBJ1-6; possible D gene TRBD1, 5 bases. This CDR3 spans 14 amino acids. Per germline, CDR1 LNHNV and CDR2 YYDKDF (reference sequence). Trimming took off 3 bases at V and 5 bases at J, with 8 bases between the two ends. The CDR3 here is CATSRGPNNSPLHF. The CDR3 DNA reads as TGTGCCACCAGCAGGGGACCCAATAATTCACCCCTCCACTTT.

This chain connects TRBV27 to TRBJ2-5, with D possibly being TRBD1 (6 bases). The J call may be incorrect, as the DNA end agrees better with TRBJ2-7. Germline CDR1 reads MNHEY; CDR2 reads SMNVEV (reference sequence). The CDR3 contains 14 residues. The CDR3 is CASRKTGFPYEQYF. The CDR3, as DNA: TGTGCCAGCAGGAAGACAGGCTTCCCCTACGAGCAGTACTTC.

The V gene is TRBV11-2, the J gene TRBJ2-5, with D hard to call. V was shortened by 7 bases and J by 0 bases, with 9 bases between the two germline ends. This CDR3 comprises 13 residues. Per the germline V gene, CDR1 is SGHAT and CDR2 is FQNNGV. The CDR3 region has the DNA TGTGCCAGCAACCAGTTGTACCAAGAGACCCAGTACTTC. This codes for CASNQLYQETQYF.

This clone has only one observation. The rearrangement uses TRBV18 and TRBJ2-7, with 7 bases fitting TRBD2. Germline V lookup: CDR1 KGHSH, CDR2 LQKENI. The CDR3 is 14 residues long. The J segment lost 2 bases and the V segment lost 4 bases, leaving 5 bases of the junction unmatched. For the CDR3, the DNA is TGTGCCAGCTCACTGGCGGGAGATACCTACGAGCAGTACTTC. It specifies CASSLAGDTYEQYF.

V gene TRBV27 combines with J gene TRBJ2-3, with D possibly TRBD2 on 6 matching bases. Germline CDR1 and CDR2: MNHEY and SMNVEV (reference sequence). The CDR3 consists of 15 residues. The V and J ends lost 5 bases and 1 base respectively, with 13 bases between them. The CDR3 DNA reads TGTGCCAGCAGTCCTGGGACTTTCGGCACAGATACGCAGTATTTT. Its translation: CASSPGTFGTDTQYF.

The gene calls are TRBV9 and TRBJ2-5, with D tentatively TRBD1 (6 bases). The CDR3 contains 15 residues. Germline V lookup: CDR1 SGDLS, CDR2 YYNGEE. V was pared by 4 bases and J by 5 bases, with 18 bases between. The DNA for the CDR3 is TGTGCCAGCAGCTCTCAGACAGGATGGGGGGAGACCCAGTACTTC. This sequence encodes CASSSQTGWGETQYF.

The chain has TRBV2 and TRBJ1-4, with 7 bases that match TRBD1. V trimming: 2 bases; J trimming: 8 bases; junction bases outside the gene matches: 2. The CDR3 spans 13 residues. The germline gives CDR1 SNHLY, CDR2 FYNNEI. The CDR3 loop reads CASSELGGEKLFF. The CDR3, as DNA: TGTGCCAGCAGTGAATTAGGGGGCGAAAAACTGTTTTTT. The full variable domain, with the rest looked up from reference TRBV2 and TRBJ1-4, is EPEVTQTPSHQVTQMGQEVILRCVPISNHLYFYWYRQILGQKVEFLVSFYNNEISEKSEIFDDQFSVERPDGSNFTLKIRSTKLEDSAMYFCASSELGGEKLFFGSGTQLSVL.

This chain links TRBV28 with TRBJ2-3; 7 bases map to TRBD1. The CDR3 consists of 13 residues. The J segment lost 5 bases and the V segment lost 6 bases, leaving 5 bases of the junction unmatched. From germline, CDR1 is MDHEN and CDR2 SYDVKM. DNA for the CDR3: TGTGCCAGCAGGAAGGGGGCGGGAGATACGCAGTATTTT. This encodes CASRKGAGDTQYF.

This clone was recorded a few times. The CDR3 nucleotides read TGTGCCAGCAGTTTAGAGGGGGCCTCCTACGAGCAGTACTTC. Residues: CASSLEGASYEQYF. The chain combines TRBV27 with TRBJ2-7; 7 bases fit TRBD1. Germline V CDR1 and CDR2: MNHEY, SMNVEV (reference sequence). V was clipped by 2 bases and J by 0 bases; unmatched bases: 1. This CDR3 has 14 amino acids.

The V and J genes are TRBV4-1 and TRBJ1-4; D might be TRBD1 (5 bases). V lost 8 bases and J 0 bases, leaving 7 bases between the germline ends. CDR3 length: 13 residues. The germline V gene encodes CDR1 MGHRA and CDR2 YSYEKL. As DNA, the CDR3 is TGCGCCAGCGTGGGACCAACTAATGAAAAACTGTTTTTT. Translated, it gives CASVGPTNEKLFF.

V gene TRBV28 combines with J gene TRBJ2-6; D tentatively fits TRBD1 or TRBD2 (5 bases each). The germline V gene has CDR1 MDHEN and CDR2 SYDVKM. Between the trimmed V and J ends, which lost 5 bases and 0 bases, there was a span of 17 bases. This CDR3 contains 18 residues. The CDR3 coding sequence is TGTGCCAGCAGTATCGCCGGGACCGCAAGCTCTGGGGCCAACGTCCTGACTTTC. Translation gives CASSIAGTASSGANVLTF. Complete variable domain (other parts from reference TRBV28 and TRBJ2-6): DVKVTQSSRYLVKRTGEKVFLECVQDMDHENMFWYRQDPGLGLRLIYFSYDVKMKEKGDIPEGYSVSREKKERFSLILESASTNQTSMYLCASSIAGTASSGANVLTFGAGSRLTVL.

This chain uses TRBV19 with TRBJ1-1; 11 bases are a match to TRBD1. CDR3 length: 13 residues. After removal of 7 bases from V and 10 bases from J, the junction contained 8 bases not matched to a gene. Germline assignment: CDR1 LNHDA and CDR2 SQIVND (reference sequence). As DNA, the CDR3 is TGTGCCAGTATTGGGACAGGGGGACCTGGAGCTTTCTTT. Translation: CASIGTGGPGAFF. Full variable domain (missing parts from reference TRBV19 and TRBJ1-1): DGGITQSPKYLFRKEGQNVTLSCEQNLNHDAMYWYRQDPGQGLRLIYYSQIVNDFQKGDIAEGYSVSREKKESFPLTVTSAQKNPTAFYLCASIGTGGPGAFFGQGTRLTVV.

The chain recombines TRBV6-1 with TRBJ1-1; 8 bases align to TRBD1. The CDR3 contains 13 residues. CDR1 is MNHNS and CDR2 is SASEGT in the germline V gene. Trimming removed 6 bases from V and 7 bases from J; junction bases left unmatched: 7. The CDR3 loop reads CASSTSQGGEAFF. CDR3 DNA sequence: TGTGCCAGCAGCACCTCACAGGGGGGTGAAGCTTTCTTT.

This sequence joins TRBV10-1 and TRBJ2-2; D unclear. The CDR3 consists of 13 residues. From germline, CDR1 is WNHNN and CDR2 SYGVQD (reference sequence). Trimming took 1 base from V and 2 from J, leaving 2 bases between them. The CDR3 DNA reads TGCGCCAGCAGTGAGTTTAACACCGGGGAGCTGTTTTTT. As protein: CASSEFNTGELFF.

As to this clone: Other nucleotide sequences in the sample specify the same CDR3. The V call is TRBV2, the J call TRBJ1-6; 7 bases align to TRBD1. After removal of 5 bases from V and 8 bases from J, the junction contained 9 bases not matched to a gene. The CDR3 sequence is 15 residues long. The germline gives CDR1 SNHLY, CDR2 FYNNEI. CDR3 amino acids: CASSIGTAQYSPLHF. The DNA for the CDR3 is TGTGCCAGCAGTATAGGGACAGCACAGTATTCACCCCTCCACTTT. The complete variable domain, with remaining parts taken from reference TRBV2 and TRBJ1-6, reads EPEVTQTPSHQVTQMGQEVILRCVPISNHLYFYWYRQILGQKVEFLVSFYNNEISEKSEIFDDQFSVERPDGSNFTLKIRSTKLEDSAMYFCASSIGTAQYSPLHFGNGTRLTVT.

The V and J genes are TRBV5-6 and TRBJ2-3; D uncertain. Germline assignment: CDR1 SGHDT and CDR2 YYEEEE. V lost 4 bases, J lost 2 bases, and 17 bases lay in between. CDR3 length: 16 amino acids. The CDR3 nucleotides read TGTGCCAGCAGCCCCGGGCCTAGTCCCACCACAGATACGCAGTATTTT. Protein: CASSPGPSPTTDTQYF. The complete variable domain, with remaining parts taken from reference TRBV5-6 and TRBJ2-3, reads DAGVTQSPTHLIKTRGQQVTLRCSPKSGHDTVSWYQQALGQGPQFIFQYYEEEERQRGNFPDRFSGHQFPNYSSELNVNALLLGDSALYLCASSPGPSPTTDTQYFGPGTRLTVL.

V usage is TRBV5-6 and J usage is TRBJ1-1; no firm D call. The CDR3 contains 14 residues. V was cut by 2 bases and J by 1 base, with 9 bases left in between. The germline CDR1 and CDR2 sequences are SGHDT and YYEEEE. The CDR3 loop reads CASSLPAGNTEAFF. CDR3 nucleotides: TGTGCCAGCAGCTTACCGGCAGGGAACACTGAAGCTTTCTTT.

This CDR3 is CASSESLASNKFF. The CDR3 region has the DNA TGCGCCAGCAGTGAGTCACTAGCGAGTAATAAGTTCTTC. This chain connects TRBV10-1 to TRBJ2-1; the match to TRBD2 covers 7 bases. CDR1 and CDR2 from the germline V gene are WNHNN and SYGVQD (reference sequence). Trimming took 0 bases from V and 14 from J; bases not matched to a gene: 7. CDR3 length: 13 residues.

In its sample, this clone was seen once. The rearrangement links TRBV9 to TRBJ1-2; D call uncertain. Germline V gene lookup returns CDR1 SGDLS and CDR2 YYNGEE. V lost 2 bases to trimming and J lost 7 bases, with 6 bases between them. The CDR3 sequence is 11 residues long. For the CDR3, the DNA is TGTGCCAGCAGCGTGAATGGTGGCTACACCTTC. This gives the protein CASSVNGGYTF.